This T cell receptor (beta chain) was found in a study of shared clonotypes between healthy human individuals (dated by TCRdb to about 2020). In the study overall: A few men and two women, aged 18 to 49 years, made up the cohort. Per donor, three plates each were used for CD4 naive and CD4 memory, two for CD8 naive, and one for CD8 memory. The study deeply sequenced blood TCR repertoires of about five healthy adults to estimate repertoire size and the extent of clonotype sharing between individuals. Different laboratories and diverse techniques were used to prepare libraries and sequence TCR repertoires, to increase sequencing depth and limit assay-specific biases. Per donor, leukapheresis produced somewhere between about 0.85 and 8.9 billion PBMCs.

CDR1 and CDR2 are read off the germline V gene (reference sequence) as LNHNV and YYDKDF. The germline ends are 10 bases apart after V is trimmed by 0 bases and J by 5 bases. The CDR3, from cysteine to phenylalanine, totals 14 residues. Only the CDR3 DNA stays, 42 bases, in frame from base 1. Using the deep immunoSEQ assay, TCR CDR3 regions were amplified from genomic DNA by multiplex PCR. Extracted genomic DNA from each cell subset was spread evenly across all wells of several immunoSEQ 96-well plates, with each plate serving as a replicate. Each replicate PCR for sorted subsets received around 200 ng genomic DNA, equal to about 30,000 T cell genomes. Purified libraries were measured with a Qubit 3.0 fluorometer, size-checked on a Bioanalyzer 2100, and measured again with the KAPA Library Quantification kit. Each immunoSEQ 96-well plate was sequenced on its own single-read 150-cycle Illumina NextSeq 550 flow cell. For the original study's pipeline: Because only junctional sequences without quality scores were contained in the immunoSEQ output, filtering matching that applied to full-length reads could not be performed. To assign V/J genes and CDR3, sequences were annotated against IMGT germline references using PyIR, a Python wrapper for IgBLAST v1.9. Reads were filtered out if the reads had weak V/J assignments (E-value above 1e-6), no CDR3, stop codons, out-of-frame junctions, or ambiguous translated residues. A V3J clonotype was defined by an identical inferred V gene, J gene, and CDR3 amino acid sequence. Percentage overlap between repertoires was calculated by dividing the number of shared unique clonotypes by the size of the smaller repertoire. RTK rarefaction, the Chao1 estimator, and Recon v2.1 estimates of unobserved clonotypes were used to assess repertoire richness. Generation probabilities were computed with OLGA for all TCRbeta clonotypes obtained by the gDNA method from several donors. TCRdb stores this immuneACCESS table with in-frame sequences only. Part of the clones is absent; in the studies checked, under half of the shortfall reflects unresolved V genes, and no reason is known for the rest. That table furnishes V, J and clone size, whereas the DNA furnished D and trimming. This sample gives some 2.3 million clones in total; over 90% of them show up just once. The ten largest make up 0.35% to 0.45% of the sample.

Healthy HIV-negative adults with no recently reported acute infections or vaccinations were included as donors. Every donor was a Caucasian adult residing in Nashville, Tennessee, USA. CD4+ T cells were enriched by magnetic negative selection; naive cells were then positively selected on CD45RA, and the negative fraction formed the memory subset. After blood collection by leukapheresis, PBMCs were isolated using Ficoll-Histopaque density gradient centrifugation and then cryopreserved in the vapor phase of liquid nitrogen. Analytical flow cytometry was used to check the purity and quantity of every magnetically sorted T cell population. From each sorted fraction, genomic DNA was isolated and quantified by UV absorbance on a Nanodrop 2000c. To note about this clone: There is no known antigen for this receptor. The input lacks base qualities; no much larger clone sits a single base away.

Overall study outcomes, separate from this receptor: Pairwise subsampling led to the expectation that sequencing depth would affect the degree of clonotype sharing among donors. Naive subsets generally had larger estimated clonotype richness than memory subsets. Compared with non-shared clonotypes, clonotypes shared by all four sorted-subset donors had higher generation probabilities. Only blood was sampled, and tissue TCR repertoires likely differ from those in blood. Rarefaction of sorted-subset datasets indicated incomplete sequencing despite the large sequencing depth. Because the study included only a small number of donors, the genetic and exposure-history diversity represented was limited. When several donors were compared, the shared fraction of clonotypes was 5% to 6.5% for naive CD4, more than 3% for naive CD8, about 2.4% for memory CD4, and 0.35% to 0.4% for memory CD8.

The sequence came from a man aged 18 to 30 in good health. Some clones in this sample may be carry-over from other donors' samples. The sequence joins TRBV15 to TRBJ2-5; the best D guess is TRBD1, with 5 bases matching. The sequencing input was naive CD4+ T cells from PBMCs. Sample cell subset or site, as interpreted from the label and publication: CD45RA+ positively selected. The DNA sequence reads TGTGCCACCAGCAGAGAAGGGGTGGGGGAGACCCAGTACTTC. Translated, this gives CATSREGVGETQYF.